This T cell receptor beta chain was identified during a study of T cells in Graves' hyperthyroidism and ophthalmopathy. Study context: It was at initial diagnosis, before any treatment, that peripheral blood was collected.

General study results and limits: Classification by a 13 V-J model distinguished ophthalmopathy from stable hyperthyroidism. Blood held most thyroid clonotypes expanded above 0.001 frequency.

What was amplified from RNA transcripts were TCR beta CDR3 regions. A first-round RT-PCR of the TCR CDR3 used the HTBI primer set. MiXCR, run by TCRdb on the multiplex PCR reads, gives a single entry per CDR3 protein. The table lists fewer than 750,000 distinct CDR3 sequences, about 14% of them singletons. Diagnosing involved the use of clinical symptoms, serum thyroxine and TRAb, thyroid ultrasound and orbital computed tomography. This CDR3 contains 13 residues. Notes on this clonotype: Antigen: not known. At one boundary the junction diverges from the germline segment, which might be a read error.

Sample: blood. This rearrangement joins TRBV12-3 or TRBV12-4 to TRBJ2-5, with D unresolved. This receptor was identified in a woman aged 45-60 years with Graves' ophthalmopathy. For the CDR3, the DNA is TGTGCCTGCAGTTTATCGGGTTTGGAGACCCAGTACTTC. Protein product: CACSLSGLETQYF.